One sample yielded the 18 T cell receptor beta chains listed below, sequenced in a study of blood T cell repertoires in COVID-19. The repertoire was sequenced with immunoSEQ multiplex PCR; TCRdb's copy has only in-frame clones and lacks some. In the table there are 210,000 or so clones, roughly four fifths of which are singletons. The sample comprised peripheral blood. These receptors all come from a woman between 40 and 55 years old with acute or convalescent COVID-19.

Concerning this clone itself: Other DNA sequences in this sample translate to the same CDR3. The chain recombines TRBV3-1 (or the pseudogene TRBV3-2) with TRBJ2-3, with 8 nucleotides matching TRBD2. Germline lookup yields CDR1 LGHDT and CDR2 YNNKEL (reference sequence). V dropped 4 bases and J dropped 6; count of bases not matched to a gene: 3. There are 13 residues in the CDR3. The CDR3 region is CASSPPGGDTQYF. CDR3 DNA sequence: TGTGCCAGCAGCCCGCCGGGAGGGGATACGCAGTATTTT.

This clone has just one count. This chain connects TRBV7-8 to TRBJ2-2; D ambiguous. CDR3 length equals 16 residues. Trimming removed 0 bases at V and 2 bases at J, with 10 bases between. CDR1 is SGHVS and CDR2 is FQNEAQ in the germline V gene. The CDR3 here is CASSLARPGNTGELFF. The CDR3 nucleotides are TGTGCCAGCAGCTTAGCGAGGCCCGGAAACACCGGGGAGCTGTTTTTT.

The gene calls are TRBV12-3 or TRBV12-4 and TRBJ1-5; D gene unclear. The CDR3 spans 12 residues. The V end was cut by 5 bases, the J end by 4 bases, with 6 bases between. The CDR3 sequence is CASSPPNQPQHF. CDR3 nucleotide sequence: TGTGCCAGCAGTCCCCCTAATCAGCCCCAGCATTTT.

This clone was seen just once. The chain carries TRBV5-1 and TRBJ2-1, with TRBD2 matching 10 bases. The CDR3 is made up of 16 amino acids. Germline CDR1 reads SGHRS; CDR2 reads YFSETQ. V lost 3 bases to trimming and J lost 5 bases; unmatched junction nucleotides: 8. Written as DNA, the CDR3 is TGCGCCAGCAGCTGGTCGGGACTAGCGCCCGACAATGAGCAGTTCTTC. Translating it yields CASSWSGLAPDNEQFF.

V usage is TRBV29-1 and J usage is TRBJ1-2; 7 bases line up with TRBD1. In germline, CDR1 is SQVTM, CDR2 ANQGSEA. The CDR3 covers 13 residues. Trimming cost V 6 bases and J 4 bases; bases outside gene matches: 8. The CDR3 spells CSVATGLSYGYTF. The CDR3 DNA is TGCAGCGTCGCGACAGGGTTGTCCTATGGCTACACCTTC.

The V call is TRBV4-1, the J call TRBJ1-1; D possibly corresponds to TRBD1 (5 bases). Trimming shortened V by 3 bases and J by 1 base, and 15 bases separated the two germline ends. Germline CDR1 and CDR2: MGHRA and YSYEKL. The CDR3 sequence is 16 residues long. CDR3 region: CASSHAQGLGNTEAFF. CDR3 nucleotide sequence: TGCGCCAGCAGCCATGCGCAGGGTCTCGGGAACACTGAAGCTTTCTTT.

Only one count was recorded for this clone. This chain links TRBV29-1 with TRBJ2-1, with 8 bases lining up with TRBD2. CDR3 length: 15 residues. The germline CDR1 and CDR2 sequences are SQVTM and ANQGSEA. V shed 8 bases and J 0 bases; nucleotides not matched to a gene: 9. CDR3 sequence (DNA): TGCAGCCATGTAGCGGGACTTAGCTCCTACAATGAGCAGTTCTTC. Residues: CSHVAGLSSYNEQFF.

This clone was detected ten times or more. This rearrangement joins TRBV12-3 or TRBV12-4 to TRBJ1-5; the D gene is possibly TRBD1 (5 bases). This CDR3 has 13 residues. V was trimmed by 1 base and J by 9 bases, leaving 10 bases between them. In DNA form, the CDR3 reads TGTGCCAGCAGTTTAGAGGGGCGAAGGCCCCAGCATTTT. Translated: CASSLEGRRPQHF.

This clone has only one observation. The chain uses TRBV18 and TRBJ1-5; a possible D gene is TRBD1 (6 bases). Germline CDR1 KGHSH, CDR2 LQKENI. Trimming took 4 bases from V and 2 from J, leaving 18 bases between them. The CDR3 is 17 amino acids. CDR3: CASSRGQSHSGNQPQHF. CDR3 coding DNA: TGTGCCAGCTCACGAGGACAGAGCCATAGCGGCAATCAGCCCCAGCATTTT. Complete variable domain (other parts from reference TRBV18 and TRBJ1-5): NAGVMQNPRHLVRRRGQEARLRCSPMKGHSHVYWYRQLPEEGLKFMVYLQKENIIDESGMPKERFSAEFPKEGPSILRIQQVVRGDSAAYFCASSRGQSHSGNQPQHFGDGTRLSIL.

The chain combines TRBV29-1 with TRBJ2-3, with no clear D. CDR3 length: 14 residues. CDR1 SQVTM and CDR2 ANQGSEA come from the germline V gene. V was trimmed by 4 bases and J by 2 bases, leaving 13 bases between them. CDR3 bases: TGCAGCGTTGGGCAGGTTCTAATCACAGATACGCAGTATTTT. It specifies CSVGQVLITDTQYF.

This sequence joins TRBV18 and TRBJ2-1; D might be TRBD2 (6 bases). Germline CDR1 and CDR2: KGHSH and LQKENI. With 3 bases removed from V and 7 bases from J, the gap between germline ends came to 13 bases. The length of the CDR3 is 14 residues. CDR3 residues: CASSPTGSSNEQFF. CDR3 in DNA: TGTGCCAGCTCACCTACCGGGAGCTCGAATGAGCAGTTCTTC.

The V gene is TRBV5-1, the J gene TRBJ1-2; TRBD1 is a possible D gene (6 bases). This CDR3 has 14 residues. Germline CDR1 reads SGHRS; CDR2 reads YFSETQ. V shed 0 bases and J shed 5 bases, with 11 bases lying between them. The CDR3 reads CASSLEWQGYGYTF. The CDR3 DNA is TGCGCCAGCAGCTTGGAGTGGCAGGGGTATGGCTACACCTTC.

The rearrangement uses TRBV11-2 and TRBJ2-1; the match to TRBD2 covers 12 bases. CDR3 length: 12 residues. Germline V gene data show CDR1 as SGHAT and CDR2 as FQNNGV. Losses at the gene ends were 5 bases for V and 15 bases for J; bases not matched to a gene: 5. In nucleotides, the CDR3 is TGTGCCAGCAGCACACTAGCGGGGGGATGGTTCTTC. Translated, it gives CASSTLAGGWFF.

This clone was observed once. The chain links TRBV20-1 to TRBJ2-3; no clear D. Trimming cost V 7 bases and J 0 bases, with 5 bases left between them. The CDR3 runs to 11 residues. Germline CDR1 DFQATT, CDR2 SNEGSKA (reference sequence). The CDR3 region is CSVASTDTQYF. The CDR3 nucleotides read TGCAGTGTGGCTAGCACAGATACGCAGTATTTT.

V and J are TRBV9 and TRBJ1-2, with D perhaps TRBD1 (6 bases). In germline, CDR1 is SGDLS, CDR2 YYNGEE. V shed 4 bases and J shed 7 bases, with 23 bases lying between them. The CDR3 covers 16 residues. The CDR3, as DNA: TGTGCCAGCAGCTCTCAAAGGGGAGGGGGATATGGTGGCTACACCTTC. Translated, it gives CASSSQRGGGYGGYTF.

The chain carries TRBV9 and TRBJ2-7; 10 bases fit TRBD2. This CDR3 spans 17 amino acids. V dropped 0 bases and J dropped 4; count of bases not matched to a gene: 10. CDR1 is SGDLS, CDR2 YYNGEE, per germline. This CDR3 is CASSVDVLAGVLYEQYF. The CDR3 nucleotides are TGTGCCAGCAGCGTAGATGTGCTAGCGGGGGTCCTATACGAGCAGTACTTC.

The chain employs TRBV27 and TRBJ1-5, with 11 positions matching TRBD1. This CDR3 is built from 16 residues. Germline CDR1 MNHEY, CDR2 SMNVEV (reference sequence). Trimming cost V 0 bases and J 7 bases; bases outside gene matches: 5. CDR3 DNA sequence: TGTGCCAGCAGTTTATCGAGGACAGGGGGCTGGCAGCCCCAGCATTTT. This encodes CASSLSRTGGWQPQHF.

This clone was observed a few times. This chain uses TRBV27 with TRBJ1-2, with 8 bases identical to TRBD1. The ends lost 4 bases at V and 4 bases at J; junction bases unmatched: 8. CDR1 is MNHEY and CDR2 is SMNVEV in the germline V gene (reference sequence). The CDR3 is made up of 15 amino acids. In nucleotides, the CDR3 is TGTGCCAGCAGTTCCCGGACAGGGTCAGGCTATGGCTACACCTTC. This encodes CASSSRTGSGYGYTF.